This record covers a single T cell receptor beta chain. The CDR3 consists of 13 residues. Between the trimmed V and J ends, which lost 5 bases and 1 base, there was a span of 8 bases. CDR1 and CDR2 from the germline V gene are MGHRA and YSYEKL. The assay was immunoSEQ multiplex PCR, and TCRdb's table has in-frame clones only and misses some. The table has 150,000 to 200,000 clones, 85% seen once. The data were obtained in a study of cytomegalovirus exposure and HLA in healthy donors. The V and J genes are TRBV4-1 and TRBJ1-1, with D unresolved. This TCR came from a man between 18 and 29 years old in good health and CMV-seropositive. Sequenced material: PBMCs. The CDR3 sequence: CASSYDTNTEAFF. DNA of the CDR3: TGCGCCAGCAGCTACGACACGAACACTGAAGCTTTCTTT.